This entry lists 13 T cell receptor beta chains sequenced from one sample in a study of regulatory T cells in long-lasting Graves disease. CDR3-region Arm-PCR and iRepertoire HTBI primers produced the TCR beta libraries. TCRdb fed the multiplex PCR reads into MiXCR, producing one record per CDR3 protein. Of roughly 420,000 distinct CDR3 sequences listed, less than 20% are singletons. Time point noted: newly diagnosed GD, antithyroid drugs for less than 3 months. PBMCs provided the RNA from which the TCR library was made. This specimen consisted of peripheral blood mononuclear cells (PBMCs), obtained at new diagnosis, from a patient treated with antithyroid drugs. All receptors derive from a female donor with Graves disease.

The V gene is TRBV5-6, the J gene TRBJ1-2; TRBD1 agrees at 7 bases. Trimming took 0 bases from V and 8 from J; bases not matched to a gene: 10. This CDR3 has 15 amino acids. Germline V gives CDR1 SGHDT, CDR2 YYEEEE. Written as DNA, the CDR3 is TGTGCCAGCAGCTTGGTGACACAGGGGCGAGAAGGCTACACCTTC. This codes for CASSLVTQGREGYTF.

This chain links TRBV4-1 with TRBJ2-2; 10 positions match TRBD1. This CDR3 has 15 amino acids. The germline V gene has CDR1 MGHRA and CDR2 YSYEKL. V gave up 6 bases and J gave up 6 bases; unmatched junction bases: 7. The CDR3 DNA reads TGCGCCAGCAGACGGACAGGGGGGGGGCCCGGGGAGCTGTTTTTT. Protein sequence: CASRRTGGGPGELFF.

This clonotype was counted many times. The V call is TRBV4-3, the J call TRBJ1-5; D remains unclear. Germline V gives CDR1 LGHNA, CDR2 YSLEER. CDR3 size: 15 residues. V was cut by 1 base and J by 2 bases, with 9 bases left in between. The CDR3 loop reads CASSQVGEGNQPQHF. CDR3 bases: TGCGCCAGCAGCCAAGTGGGAGAAGGCAATCAGCCCCAGCATTTT.

This clonotype was detected ten times or more. The genes are TRBV7-9 and TRBJ2-1; 11 bases align to TRBD2. From germline, CDR1 is SEHNR and CDR2 FQNEAQ (reference sequence). The CDR3 loop spans 15 amino acids. Trimming removed 3 bases from V and 5 bases from J; junction bases left unmatched: 3. In DNA form, the CDR3 reads TGTGCCAGCAGCTTCCGACTAGCGGGGCACAATGAGCAGTTCTTC. This encodes CASSFRLAGHNEQFF.

This clonotype turned up a few times. The chain carries TRBV12-3 or TRBV12-4 and TRBJ2-5, with D maybe TRBD2 (6 bases). The CDR3 length is 13 residues. V lost 3 bases, J lost 4 bases, and 9 bases lay in between. The CDR3 is CASSFGGLETQYF. The CDR3 nucleotides are TGTGCCAGCAGTTTCGGGGGTTTAGAGACCCAGTACTTC.

Ten or more counts support this clonotype. The DNA of the CDR3 is TGTGCCAGCAGTTACCTTGCAGGGGGCTACGAGCAGTACTTC. Translated, it gives CASSYLAGGYEQYF. This chain links TRBV6-2 or TRBV6-3 with TRBJ2-7, with 7 bases matching TRBD1. Trimming took 2 bases from V and 3 from J; bases not matched to a gene: 4. The CDR3 has 14 residues. Germline values: CDR1 MNHEY, CDR2 SVGEGT.

This clonotype was observed at least ten times. The chain carries TRBV5-1 and TRBJ1-2; 7 bases map to TRBD1. V gave up 4 bases and J gave up 4 bases; unmatched junction bases: 16. This CDR3 is 17 amino acids long. The germline V gene encodes CDR1 SGHRS and CDR2 YFSETQ. This chain's CDR3 is CASSLVTGAIMGYGYTF. The CDR3 DNA reads TGCGCCAGCAGCCTCGTCACAGGGGCGATAATGGGCTATGGCTACACCTTC.

The rearrangement links TRBV7-2 to TRBJ2-6; 7 bases agree with TRBD2. Germline V gives CDR1 SGHTA, CDR2 FQGNSA. The CDR3 contains 18 residues. V lost 0 bases and J lost 0; bases outside the gene matches: 5. As DNA, the CDR3 is TGTGCCAGCAGCTTAGCACTATTAGCGGGCTCTGGGGCCAACGTCCTGACTTTC. It codes for CASSLALLAGSGANVLTF. Looking up the rest from reference TRBV7-2 and TRBJ2-6 gives the full variable domain: GAGVSQSPSNKVTEKGKDVELRCDPISGHTALYWYRQSLGQGLEFLIYFQGNSAPDKSGLPSDRFSAERTGGSVSTLTIQRTQQEDSAVYLCASSLALLAGSGANVLTFGAGSRLTVL.

Ten or more counts support this clonotype. The V and J genes are TRBV10-3 and TRBJ1-2; tentative D call: TRBD1 (5 bases). The CDR3 loop spans 14 amino acids. The V and J ends lost 7 bases and 5 bases respectively, with 17 bases between them. The germline V gene has CDR1 ENHRY and CDR2 SYGVKD. CDR3 protein: CAITKTDYSYGYTF. CDR3 DNA: TGTGCCATCACCAAGACAGATTATAGTTATGGCTACACCTTC.

This clonotype was recorded at least ten times. CDR3 DNA: TGTGCCAGCATACGGGGTCCTTACTCCTATAATTCACCCCTCCACTTT. This translates into CASIRGPYSYNSPLHF. The rearrangement links TRBV2 to TRBJ1-6; D is unclear. There are 16 residues in the CDR3. With 7 bases removed from V and 0 bases from J, the gap between germline ends came to 13 bases. Germline CDR1 reads SNHLY; CDR2 reads FYNNEI.

Ten or more counts support this clonotype. V gene TRBV6-9 combines with J gene TRBJ2-1; possibly TRBD2 for D (5 bases). CDR1 and CDR2 from the germline V gene are MNHGY and SVAAGI. This CDR3 is 15 amino acids long. V was shortened by 4 bases and J by 7 bases, with 17 bases between the two germline ends. The CDR3: CASSLPGSQENEQFF. The CDR3, as DNA: TGTGCCAGCAGTTTACCGGGAAGTCAGGAGAATGAGCAGTTCTTC.

V is TRBV29-1 and J is TRBJ2-7; TRBD1 matches at 7 bases. This CDR3 region has 13 residues. J was trimmed by 0 bases and V by 6 bases; bases with no gene match: 5. In germline, CDR1 is SQVTM, CDR2 ANQGSEA. CDR3 sequence: CSVQTGSSYEQYF. The CDR3 nucleotides are TGCAGCGTCCAGACAGGGTCCTCCTACGAGCAGTACTTC.

This clonotype was counted at least ten times. The chain carries TRBV3-1 and TRBJ1-1; tentatively, D is TRBD1 (6 bases). Germline CDR1 is LGHDT and CDR2 is YNNKEL (reference sequence). Between the trimmed V and J ends, which lost 1 base and 1 base, there was a span of 10 bases. The CDR3 extends over 15 amino acids. In DNA, the CDR3 is TGTGCCAGCAGCCAAGTACAGGGCGGGAACACTGAAGCTTTCTTT. Translated: CASSQVQGGNTEAFF.